These T cell receptor beta chains were read from a single sample in a study of early T cells in non-severe SARS-CoV-2 infection. TCRdb redid the calling of the 5' RACE reads with MiXCR, one entry per CDR3 protein. This table holds more than 35,000 distinct CDR3 sequences, over 3.5% found once. Sequenced material: whole blood. Receptor source: an adult who was a healthcare worker with PCR-confirmed SARS-CoV-2 infection or an uninfected control (not recorded which). CDR3s include the opening cysteine and the closing phenylalanine or tryptophan. A D gene is named only where the DNA matches it firmly. A clone size is listed for some rows: how often the clone was seen (once, few, many), or a class if it is expanded.

NA	many	TRBV12-3/TRBV12-4	TRBJ2-3	TGTGCCAGCAGTTTAGACAGTCTCACAGATACGCAGTATTTT	CASSLDSLTDTQYF
NA	many	TRBV7-2	TRBJ1-1	TGTGCCAGCACCAGCAGAAGGGTCAACACTGAAGCTTTCTTT	CASTSRRVNTEAFF
NA	many	TRBV30	TRBJ2-7	TGTGCCTGGAGCTTGGGCCCCTACGAGCAGTACTTC	CAWSLGPYEQYF
NA	few	TRBV20-1	TRBJ2-1	TGCAGTGCTAGCGCCAGGGACTCCTACAATGAGCAGTTCTTC	CSASARDSYNEQFF
NA	many	TRBV3-1	TRBJ2-5	TGTGCCAGCAGCCAATGGGGCGAGACCCAGTACTTC	CASSQWGETQYF
NA	many	TRBV15	TRBJ2-5	TGTGCCACCAGCAGAGATCAAGGCCGCGCAGGGACCCAGTACTTC	CATSRDQGRAGTQYF
TRBD1	few	TRBV12-3/TRBV12-4	TRBJ2-3	TGTGCCAGCAGTGCCCGACAGGGGCGGAGCACAGATACGCAGTATTTT	CASSARQGRSTDTQYF
NA	many	TRBV3-1	TRBJ1-5	TGTGCCAGCAGCCAAGGGACAGTTAGCAATCAGCCCCAGCATTTT	CASSQGTVSNQPQHF
NA	many	TRBV20-1	TRBJ2-7	TGCAGTGCGTGGGGGCCAGCCTACGAGCAGTACTTC	CSAWGPAYEQYF
TRBD1	few	TRBV10-3	TRBJ1-4	TGTGCCATCAGTGACAACAGGGGGGCAAAACTGTTTTTT	CAISDNRGAKLFF
NA	many	TRBV5-1	TRBJ2-3	TGCGCCAGCAAATCGAGGGCTTTCACAGATACGCAGTATTTT	CASKSRAFTDTQYF
NA	many	TRBV4-1	TRBJ1-4	TGCGCCAGCAGCCAAGATCGGCACCGGGGCCATGAAAAACTGTTTTTT	CASSQDRHRGHEKLFF
NA	NA	TRBV5-4	TRBJ2-1	TGTGCCAGCAGCTTGCGGCGGGACAATGAGCAGTTCTTC	CASSLRRDNEQFF
TRBD2	NA	TRBV5-4	TRBJ2-3	TGTGCCAGCAGCGCGAGCGGGGTCCCAGATACGCAGTATTTT	CASSASGVPDTQYF
NA	many	TRBV20-1	TRBJ1-1	TGCAGTGCGTCGAAGGGGGACACTGAAGCTTTCTTT	CSASKGDTEAFF
TRBD1	few	TRBV4-2	TRBJ1-2	TGTGCCAGCAGCCAAGAAGGGACAGACTACTATGGCTACACCTTC	CASSQEGTDYYGYTF
NA	many	TRBV4-2	TRBJ1-5	TGTGCCAGCAGCCAAGATCGGGATCAGCCCCAGCATTTT	CASSQDRDQPQHF
NA	many	TRBV29-1	TRBJ1-5	TGCAGCGCCACCGAAGGTACTGCCCAGCATTTT	CSATEGTAQHF
NA	many	TRBV4-2	TRBJ2-2	TGTGCCAGCAGCCAGGAACAGGGCGACACCGGGGAGCTGTTTTTT	CASSQEQGDTGELFF
NA	many	TRBV20-1	TRBJ1-1	TGCAGTGCTAGTTTCGGCCACCCGAACACTGAAGCTTTCTTT	CSASFGHPNTEAFF
NA	many	TRBV11-3	TRBJ2-1	TGTGCCAGCAGCGTACGGGATGAGCAGTTCTTC	CASSVRDEQFF
TRBD1	many	TRBV20-1	TRBJ2-6	TGCAGTGCTAGAAGGGGACAGACCTCTGGGGCCAACGTCCTGACTTTC	CSARRGQTSGANVLTF
NA	many	TRBV30	TRBJ1-1	TGTGCCTGGAGTTTGGGACGGGGAATTTTCATGAACACTGAAGCTTTCTTT	CAWSLGRGIFMNTEAFF
NA	few	TRBV27	TRBJ1-1	TGTGCCAGCAGTTTGGATGTGGGGACTGAAGCTTTCTTT	CASSLDVGTEAFF
NA	many	TRBV6-2/TRBV6-3	TRBJ1-2	TGTGCCAGCAGTACCCCAGGAAATGGCTACACCTTC	CASSTPGNGYTF
TRBD1	NA	TRBV7-9	TRBJ1-2	TGTGCCAGCAGCTCTGGACAGGGCAGCCTGGGGGGCTACACCTTC	CASSSGQGSLGGYTF
NA	many	TRBV27	TRBJ1-3	TGTGCCAGCAGCCCCGTTAACAGGGAAGGGGAAAACACCATATATTTT	CASSPVNREGENTIYF
NA	many	TRBV7-9	TRBJ1-5	TGTGCCAGCAGCGTGGACGGTTACAATCAGCCCCAGCATTTT	CASSVDGYNQPQHF
TRBD2	many	TRBV6-1	TRBJ2-3	TGTGCCAGCAGAACACTAGCGCCTAGCACAGATACGCAGTATTTT	CASRTLAPSTDTQYF
NA	many	TRBV11-2	TRBJ1-2	TGTGCCAGCAGCTCCCCCAGGGGAGGGTATGGCTACACCTTC	CASSSPRGGYGYTF
NA	many	TRBV5-1	TRBJ2-6	TGCGCCAGCAGCTTACCACGGCAATCTGGGGCCAACGTCCTGACTTTC	CASSLPRQSGANVLTF
NA	few	TRBV4-1	TRBJ2-5	TGCGCCAGCAGCCAACCCGGCCCCTTACAAGAGACCCAGTACTTC	CASSQPGPLQETQYF
NA	many	TRBV18	TRBJ1-5	TGTGCCAGCTCAACCGACACGGGGTTTCGGAATCAGCCCCAGCATTTT	CASSTDTGFRNQPQHF
NA	many	TRBV12-3/TRBV12-4	TRBJ2-1	TGTGCCAGCAGTCGCGGGGGCCTCGGAGACGCCGATGAGCAGTTCTTC	CASSRGGLGDADEQFF
TRBD1	many	TRBV30	TRBJ1-2	TGTGCCTGGAGTTCCGACAGGGCCGGTGGCTACACCTTC	CAWSSDRAGGYTF
TRBD1	many	TRBV5-1	TRBJ1-5	TGCGCCAGCAGCTTGGGGGGACAGGGGCGAGAGCCCCAGCATTTT	CASSLGGQGREPQHF
NA	many	TRBV6-6	TRBJ2-3	TGTGCCAGCAGTTACAACATTAGGGGTACGCAGTATTTT	CASSYNIRGTQYF
NA	many	TRBV30	TRBJ2-7	TGTGCCTTCCTAGGACAGTCCTACGAGCAGTACTTC	CAFLGQSYEQYF
NA	many	TRBV7-9	TRBJ2-3	TGTGCCAGCAGTCTCGGTGGGGCCCTCACAGATACGCAGTATTTT	CASSLGGALTDTQYF
NA	many	TRBV7-8	TRBJ1-6	TGTGCCAGCAGGGGGGCGGGGAATTCACCCCTCCACTTT	CASRGAGNSPLHF
NA	many	TRBV25-1	TRBJ2-5	TGTGCCAGCACGGCAGGGGGGTACCAAGAGACCCAGTACTTC	CASTAGGYQETQYF
NA	many	TRBV5-5	TRBJ1-2	TGTGCCAGCAGCTCCTGGCAAAACTATGGCTACACCTTC	CASSSWQNYGYTF
NA	many	TRBV18	TRBJ1-1	TGTGCCAGCTCACCCCCGACAGGAGAGAACACTGAAGCTTTCTTT	CASSPPTGENTEAFF
NA	many	TRBV7-3	TRBJ1-1	TGTGCCAGCACGGACGGTAACACTGAAGCTTTCTTT	CASTDGNTEAFF
TRBD2	few	TRBV6-6	TRBJ2-1	TGTGCCAGCATTCCAACTAGCGGCTCCTACAATGAGCAGTTCTTC	CASIPTSGSYNEQFF
NA	many	TRBV5-1	TRBJ1-6	TGCGCCAGCAGCTTGGCAGTCACTGGTAACTCACCCCTCCACTTT	CASSLAVTGNSPLHF
NA	many	TRBV5-1	TRBJ2-2	TGCGCCAGCAGCTTGTGGCCAGCGGGTTCCGCGAACACCGGGGAGCTGTTTTTT	CASSLWPAGSANTGELFF
TRBD1	many	TRBV10-3	TRBJ2-2	TGTGCCATCAGTGATACACTCAGGACAGGCGGGGAGCTGTTTTTT	CAISDTLRTGGELFF
NA	many	TRBV2	TRBJ1-5	TGTGCCAGCAGTGAAGGCGGGCAGACCGATCAGCCCCAGCATTTT	CASSEGGQTDQPQHF
NA	many	TRBV10-1	TRBJ1-1	TGCGCCAGCAGTTCCGGGTTGGACACTGAAGCTTTCTTT	CASSSGLDTEAFF
NA	many	TRBV11-2	TRBJ2-7	TGTGCCAGCAGCTTAGGTGCGGTCCACGAGCAGTACTTC	CASSLGAVHEQYF
NA	many	TRBV5-6	TRBJ1-1	TGTGCCAGCAGCTCCCTGGACGGATACACTGAAGCTTTCTTT	CASSSLDGYTEAFF
TRBD1	few	TRBV6-1	TRBJ1-4	TGTGCCAGCAGTGAAGGACAGGGAGGTGAAAAACTGTTTTTT	CASSEGQGGEKLFF
TRBD1	many	TRBV6-2/TRBV6-3	TRBJ2-5	TGTGCCAGCACCAAGACAGGGGGAAGAGAGACCCAGTACTTC	CASTKTGGRETQYF